The clone carrying this TCR beta chain was counted only a few times. The data originate from a study of T-cell reconstitution after alpha-beta-depleted transplantation in children. Preparation of the TCRbeta library involved a method that used unique molecular identifiers. TCRdb used MiXCR to reprocess the PCR reads, holding one entry per CDR3 protein. The sample shows some 490,000 distinct CDR3 sequences, around 12% of them seen only once. Trimming shortened V by 1 base and J by 8 bases, and 15 bases separated the two germline ends. Germline V gene data show CDR1 as LGHNT and CDR2 as FRNRAP. The CDR3 has 15 residues.

The specimen comprised PBMCs from the stem cell graft donor, sampled from the stem cell graft. The chain carries TRBV12-5 and TRBJ2-1; D uncertain. This TCR was recovered from a human donor who donated a stem cell graft to a child with combined immunodeficiency. The CDR3 loop reads CASGLGRTTSDEQFF. The CDR3 DNA reads as TGTGCTAGTGGTTTGGGTCGTACGACGAGCGATGAGCAGTTCTTC.